Sequencing of this TCR beta chain was carried out in a study of blood T cell repertoires in COVID-19. In the study overall: Nucleic acid was either cDNA or gDNA, and it came from T cells, B-cell-depleted T cells, or PBMCs.

Between the trimmed V and J ends, which lost 6 bases and 3 bases, there was a span of 12 bases. Germline CDR1 ENHRY, CDR2 SYGVKD. This CDR3 has 13 residues. Source study methods: Scientists estimated how many nucleated cells there were by amplifying reference gene primers. Using immunoSEQ multiplex PCR, the repertoire was profiled, and TCRdb retains in-frame clones only, with some absent. D and trimming come from the DNA, and the V and J calls and clone size come from that table. The table records a few hundred thousand clones, over 75% of them present only once. This clone was counted a single time. Residents of 24 US areas, aged roughly 18 to 89 years, made up the participants. Participants' reported clinical history set cohort assignment.

Input material: PBMCs or T cells enriched from blood (not recorded which). The chain combines TRBV10-3 with TRBJ2-7; D perhaps matches TRBD1 (6 bases). The receptor was isolated from a young man who had recovered from COVID-19. The CDR3 nucleotides are TGTGCCATCAGCTCCGGGACAAACTACGAGCAGTACTTC. Amino acids: CAISSGTNYEQYF.